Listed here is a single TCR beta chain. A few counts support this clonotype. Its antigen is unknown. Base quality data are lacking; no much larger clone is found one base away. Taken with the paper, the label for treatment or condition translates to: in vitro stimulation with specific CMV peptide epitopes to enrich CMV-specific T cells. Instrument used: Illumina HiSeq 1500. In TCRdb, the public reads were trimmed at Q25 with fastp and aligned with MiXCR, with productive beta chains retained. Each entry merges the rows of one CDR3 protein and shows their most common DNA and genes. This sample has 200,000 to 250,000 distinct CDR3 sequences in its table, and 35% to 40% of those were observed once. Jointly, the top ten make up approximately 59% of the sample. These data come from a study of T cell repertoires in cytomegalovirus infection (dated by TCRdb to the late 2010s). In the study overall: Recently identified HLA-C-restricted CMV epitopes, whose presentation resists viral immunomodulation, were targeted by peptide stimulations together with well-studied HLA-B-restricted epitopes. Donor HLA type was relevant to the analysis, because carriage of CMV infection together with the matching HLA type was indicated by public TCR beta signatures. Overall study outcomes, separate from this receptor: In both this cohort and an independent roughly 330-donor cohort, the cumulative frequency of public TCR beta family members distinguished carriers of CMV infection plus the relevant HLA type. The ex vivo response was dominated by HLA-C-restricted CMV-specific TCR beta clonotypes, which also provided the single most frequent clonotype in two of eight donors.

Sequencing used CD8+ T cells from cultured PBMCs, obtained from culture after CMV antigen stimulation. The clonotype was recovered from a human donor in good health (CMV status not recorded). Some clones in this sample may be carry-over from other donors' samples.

CDR3 loop: CATMKSGSLVDTQYF. In nucleotides, the sequence is TGTGCCACCATGAAAAGCGGGAGCCTAGTAGATACGCAGTATTTT. This chain joins TRBV24-1 to TRBJ2-3; 8 bases in the junction line up with TRBD2. The CDR3 runs 15 residues from the cysteine to the phenylalanine. The DNA shown is the 45-base CDR3, in frame from base 1. Ends trimmed: V by 8 bases, J by 5 bases; bases unmatched to a gene: 11. CDR1 and CDR2, per the germline V gene, are KGHDR and SFDVKD.